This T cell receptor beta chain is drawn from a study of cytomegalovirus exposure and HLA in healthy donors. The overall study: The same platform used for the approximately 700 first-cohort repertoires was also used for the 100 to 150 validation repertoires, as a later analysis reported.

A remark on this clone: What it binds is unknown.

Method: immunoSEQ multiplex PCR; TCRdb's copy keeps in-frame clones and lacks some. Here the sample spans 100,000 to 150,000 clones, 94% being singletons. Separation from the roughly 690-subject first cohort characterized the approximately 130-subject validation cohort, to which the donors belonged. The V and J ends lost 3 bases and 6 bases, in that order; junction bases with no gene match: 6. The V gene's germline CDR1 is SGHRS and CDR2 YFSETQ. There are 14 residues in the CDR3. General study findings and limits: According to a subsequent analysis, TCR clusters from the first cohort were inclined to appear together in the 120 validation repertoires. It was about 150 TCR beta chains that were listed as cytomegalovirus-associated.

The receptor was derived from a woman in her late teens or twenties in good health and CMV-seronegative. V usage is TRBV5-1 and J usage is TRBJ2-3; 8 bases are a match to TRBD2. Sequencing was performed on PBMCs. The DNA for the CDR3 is TGCGCCAGCAGCTATAGCGGGGAAGCCGATACGCAGTATTTT. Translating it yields CASSYSGEADTQYF.